This T cell receptor (beta chain) was profiled in a study of CD8 T cells in ankylosing spondylitis. General study results and limits: CD8+ disease-linked clones were present at relatively low frequencies in blood. Seemingly distinctive of ankylosing spondylitis blood was a TCR beta motif formed by eight highly homologous variants.

Many counts were recorded for this clonotype. Antigen specificity is unknown. TCRdb called the 5' RACE reads again in MiXCR, with one record for every CDR3 protein. The data hold 750,000 to 850,000 distinct CDR3 sequences, with about 10% observed a single time. Sequencing was carried out using blood, either unsorted or a sorted T cell fraction (not recorded which). The source is a male donor with ankylosing spondylitis.

The CDR3, as DNA: TGTGCCAGCAGCGGAGTTTCACGGACAGGGGGATATTGGAGCACTGAAGCTTTCTTT. Its translation: CASSGVSRTGGYWSTEAFF. The chain couples TRBV3-1 to TRBJ1-1; 10 nucleotides align to TRBD1. Germline V gives CDR1 LGHDT, CDR2 YNNKEL (reference sequence). The CDR3 consists of 19 residues. The ends lost 5 bases at V and 4 bases at J; junction bases unmatched: 19.